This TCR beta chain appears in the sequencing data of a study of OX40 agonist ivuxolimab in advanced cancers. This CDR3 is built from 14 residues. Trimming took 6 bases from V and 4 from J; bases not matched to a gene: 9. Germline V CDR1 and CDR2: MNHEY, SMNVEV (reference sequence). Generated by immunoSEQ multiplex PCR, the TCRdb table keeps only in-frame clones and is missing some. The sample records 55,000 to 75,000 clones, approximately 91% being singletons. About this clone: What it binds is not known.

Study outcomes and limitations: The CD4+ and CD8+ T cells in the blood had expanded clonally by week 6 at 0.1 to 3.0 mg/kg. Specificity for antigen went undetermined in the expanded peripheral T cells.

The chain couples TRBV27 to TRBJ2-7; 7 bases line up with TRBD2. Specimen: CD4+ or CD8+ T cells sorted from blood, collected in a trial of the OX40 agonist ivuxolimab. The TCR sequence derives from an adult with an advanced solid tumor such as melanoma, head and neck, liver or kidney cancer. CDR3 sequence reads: CASSPRGSLYEQYF. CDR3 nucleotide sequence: TGTGCCAGCAGCCCCCGCGGGAGTCTTTACGAGCAGTACTTC.